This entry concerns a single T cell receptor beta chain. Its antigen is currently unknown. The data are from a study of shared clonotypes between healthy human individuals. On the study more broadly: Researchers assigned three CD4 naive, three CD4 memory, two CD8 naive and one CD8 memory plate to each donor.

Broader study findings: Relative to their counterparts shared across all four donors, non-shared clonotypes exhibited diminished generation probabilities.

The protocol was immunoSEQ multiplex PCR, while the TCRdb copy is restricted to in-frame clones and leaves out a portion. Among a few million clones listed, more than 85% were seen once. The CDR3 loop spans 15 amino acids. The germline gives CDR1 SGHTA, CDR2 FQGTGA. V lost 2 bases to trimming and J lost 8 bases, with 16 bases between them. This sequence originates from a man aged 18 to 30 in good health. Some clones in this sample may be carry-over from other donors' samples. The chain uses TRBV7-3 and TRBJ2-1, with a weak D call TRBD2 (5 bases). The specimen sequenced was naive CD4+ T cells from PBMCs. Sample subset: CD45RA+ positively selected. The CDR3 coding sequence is TGTGCCAGCAGCTTACACCCTTCCCTAGCTGATGAGCAGTTCTTC. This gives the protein CASSLHPSLADEQFF.